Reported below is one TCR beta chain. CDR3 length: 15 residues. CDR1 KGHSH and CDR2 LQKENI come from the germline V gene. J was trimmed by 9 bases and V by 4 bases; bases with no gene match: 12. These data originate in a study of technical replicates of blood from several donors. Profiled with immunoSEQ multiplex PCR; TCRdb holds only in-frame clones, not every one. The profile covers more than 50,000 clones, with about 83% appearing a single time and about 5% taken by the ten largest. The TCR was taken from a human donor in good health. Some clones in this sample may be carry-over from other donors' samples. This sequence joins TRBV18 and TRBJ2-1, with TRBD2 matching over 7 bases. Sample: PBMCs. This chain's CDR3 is CASSRLGTTSPEQFF. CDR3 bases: TGTGCCAGCTCACGTCTCGGGACTACGTCACCTGAGCAGTTCTTC.